This TCR beta chain was profiled in a study of follicular helper T cells after annual influenza vaccination. Time point defined: 2014-2015 season, pre-vaccination. CDR1 is SGHKS and CDR2 is YYEKEE in the germline V gene (reference sequence). CDR3 length: 17 residues. V was trimmed by 0 bases and J by 0 bases, leaving 15 bases between them. Some clones are missing from TCRdb's copy, which holds only in-frame ones; the method was immunoSEQ multiplex PCR. This sample yields around 13,000 clones, of which under 80% are seen a single time; around 0.45% belongs to the top ten. This clone has a single count.

Sequencing used CXCR5- memory CD4+ T cells sorted from blood, obtained on the day of influenza vaccination. The rearrangement uses TRBV5-5 and TRBJ1-2, with D uncertain. The clonotype comes from an adult who received the influenza vaccine. The CDR3 protein is CASSLVAHPEANYGYTF. The CDR3 region has the DNA TGTGCCAGCAGCTTGGTAGCACACCCGGAAGCTAACTATGGCTACACCTTC.